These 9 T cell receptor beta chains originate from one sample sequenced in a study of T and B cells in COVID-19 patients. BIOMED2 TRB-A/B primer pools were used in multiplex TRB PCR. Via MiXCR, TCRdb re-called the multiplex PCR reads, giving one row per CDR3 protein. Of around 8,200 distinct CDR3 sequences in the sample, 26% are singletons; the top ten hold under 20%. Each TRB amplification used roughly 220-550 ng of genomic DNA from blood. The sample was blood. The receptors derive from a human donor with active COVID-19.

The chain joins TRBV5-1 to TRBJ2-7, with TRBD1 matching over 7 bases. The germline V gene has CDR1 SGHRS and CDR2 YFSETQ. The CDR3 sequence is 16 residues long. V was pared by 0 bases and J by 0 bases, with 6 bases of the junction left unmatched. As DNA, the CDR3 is TGCGCCAGCAGCTTGGGTCGGGACAGATTCTCCTACGAGCAGTACTTC. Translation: CASSLGRDRFSYEQYF. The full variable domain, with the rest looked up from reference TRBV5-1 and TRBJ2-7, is KAGVTQTPRYLIKTRGQQVTLSCSPISGHRSVSWYQQTPGQGLQFLFEYFSETQRNKGNFPGRFSGRQFSNSRSEMNVSTLELGDSALYLCASSLGRDRFSYEQYFGPGTRLTVT.

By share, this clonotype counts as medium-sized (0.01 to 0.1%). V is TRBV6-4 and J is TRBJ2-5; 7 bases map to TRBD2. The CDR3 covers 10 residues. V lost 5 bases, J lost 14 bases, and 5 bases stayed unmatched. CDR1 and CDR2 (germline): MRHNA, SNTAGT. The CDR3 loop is CASSRLAAYF. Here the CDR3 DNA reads TGTGCCAGCAGTCGGCTAGCGGCATACTTC.

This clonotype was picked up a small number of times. The CDR3 here is CASSLEAGGTTDTQYF. The CDR3 DNA reads as TGTGCCAGCAGCTTGGAAGCGGGGGGGACCACAGATACGCAGTATTTT. V and J are TRBV5-5 and TRBJ2-3, with 10 bases that match TRBD2. Germline trimming cut 0 bases from V and 2 bases from J; bases unmatched to any gene: 3. The germline CDR1 and CDR2 sequences are SGHKS and YYEKEE (reference sequence). This CDR3 is built from 16 residues. Based on the CDR3 plus reference TRBV5-5 and TRBJ2-3, the full variable domain is DAGVTQSPTHLIKTRGQQVTLRCSPISGHKSVSWYQQVLGQGPQFIFQYYEKEERGRGNFPDRFSARQFPNYSSELNVNALLLGDSALYLCASSLEAGGTTDTQYFGPGTRLTVL.

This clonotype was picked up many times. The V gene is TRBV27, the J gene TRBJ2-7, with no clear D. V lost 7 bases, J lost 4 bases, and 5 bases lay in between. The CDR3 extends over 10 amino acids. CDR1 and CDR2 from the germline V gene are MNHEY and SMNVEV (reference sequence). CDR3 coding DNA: TGTGCCAGCAACCATTACGAGCAGTACTTC. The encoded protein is CASNHYEQYF.

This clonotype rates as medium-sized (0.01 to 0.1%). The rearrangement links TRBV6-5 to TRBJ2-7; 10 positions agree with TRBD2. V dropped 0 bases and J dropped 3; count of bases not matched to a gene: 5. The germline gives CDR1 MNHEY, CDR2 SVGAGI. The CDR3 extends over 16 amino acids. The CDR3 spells CASSYSPSGRFYEQYF. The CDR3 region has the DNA TGTGCCAGCAGTTACTCTCCTAGCGGGAGATTCTACGAGCAGTACTTC.

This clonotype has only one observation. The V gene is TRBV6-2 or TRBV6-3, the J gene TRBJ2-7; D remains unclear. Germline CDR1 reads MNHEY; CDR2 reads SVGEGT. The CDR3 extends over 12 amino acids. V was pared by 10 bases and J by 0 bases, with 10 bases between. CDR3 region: CATQGISYEQYF. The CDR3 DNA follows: TGTGCCACTCAAGGTATCTCCTACGAGCAGTACTTC.

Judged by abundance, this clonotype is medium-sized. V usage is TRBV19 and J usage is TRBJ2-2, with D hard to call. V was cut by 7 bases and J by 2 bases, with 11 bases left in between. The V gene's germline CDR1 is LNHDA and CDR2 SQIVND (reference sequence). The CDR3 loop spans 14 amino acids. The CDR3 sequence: CASIPTVNTGELFF. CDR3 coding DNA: TGTGCCAGTATACCTACAGTTAACACCGGGGAGCTGTTTTTT.

CDR3 sequence: CSARDRGEWGYGYTF. CDR3 coding DNA: TGCAGTGCTCGCGACAGGGGGGAGTGGGGCTATGGCTACACCTTC. This chain connects TRBV20-1 to TRBJ1-2; TRBD1 aligns across 9 bases. The V segment lost 5 bases and the J segment 4 bases; nucleotides outside the gene matches: 11. Germline V gene data show CDR1 as DFQATT and CDR2 as SNEGSKA (reference sequence). CDR3 length equals 15 residues.

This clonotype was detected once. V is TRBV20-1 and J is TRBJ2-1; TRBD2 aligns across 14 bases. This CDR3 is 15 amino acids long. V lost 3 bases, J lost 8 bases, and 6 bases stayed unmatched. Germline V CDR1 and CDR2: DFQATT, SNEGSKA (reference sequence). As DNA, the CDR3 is TGCAGTGCTAGCCCGACTAGCGGGAGGGGGGATGAGCAGTTCTTC. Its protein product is CSASPTSGRGDEQFF.